This T cell receptor (beta chain) derives from a study of T-cell reconstitution after alpha-beta-depleted transplantation in children. Researchers prepared the TCRbeta library using unique molecular identifiers, the study reports. TCRdb re-analysed the PCR reads in MiXCR, keeping a single row per CDR3 protein. The table has approximately 640,000 distinct CDR3 sequences, over 15% seen once; the top ten hold under 1.2%. CDR1 and CDR2 (germline): SEHNR, FQNEAQ (reference sequence). The CDR3 runs 14 residues. Trimming cost V 4 bases and J 4 bases, with 13 bases left between them. The chain recombines TRBV7-9 with TRBJ2-5; the D is unclear. The origin of this receptor is a human donor who donated a stem cell graft to a child with acute myeloid leukemia. The sample in question was PBMCs from the stem cell graft donor, obtained from the stem cell graft. DNA of the CDR3: TGTGCCAGCAGCTCTTTGGGATTAGGAGAGACCCAGTACTTC. This translates into CASSSLGLGETQYF.